The 9 T cell receptor beta chains in this list originate from one sample, sequenced in a study of CD8+ T cells in alopecia areata. TCR sequencing used cDNA made by reverse transcription of extracted RNA. Generated by immunoSEQ multiplex PCR, the TCRdb table keeps only in-frame clones and is missing some. The sample carries some 170,000 clones, just under 60% recorded once. Sequencing was performed on CD4+ T cells sorted from blood, taken at week 0. Every receptor here comes from a human donor with alopecia areata.

In its sample, this clone was seen once. The V and J genes are TRBV7-7 and TRBJ2-5; D not certain. Trimming removed 1 base from V and 3 bases from J, with 6 bases in between. The CDR3 consists of 13 residues. Germline loops: CDR1 SSHAT, CDR2 FNYEAQ (reference sequence). CDR3 protein: CASSLGAKETQYF. The CDR3 bases are TGTGCCAGCAGCTTAGGGGCCAAAGAGACCCAGTACTTC.

The sample holds a few counts of this clone. This rearrangement joins TRBV30 to TRBJ1-2; TRBD1 aligns across 10 bases. With 3 bases clipped from V and 4 bases from J, the junction kept 5 bases outside the gene matches. The CDR3 extends over 14 amino acids. In germline, CDR1 is GTSNPN, CDR2 SVGIG (reference sequence). The CDR3 loop reads CAWRGTGAGYGYTF. The CDR3 bases are TGTGCCTGGAGGGGGACAGGGGCAGGCTATGGCTACACCTTC.

This clone came up once. The CDR3 does not end in the conserved phenylalanine or tryptophan, so this is likely a read error. The V and J genes are TRBV29-1 and TRBJ2-7, with D unclear. Germline values: CDR1 SQVTM, CDR2 ANQGSEA. V lost 5 bases, J lost 7 bases, and 12 bases lay in between. This CDR3 is 11 amino acids long. CDR3 DNA: TGCAGCGTTAAGAGGACGGGTGAGCAGTACCTC. Protein: CSVKRTGEQYL.

The rearrangement uses TRBV2 and TRBJ1-1; tentatively, D is TRBD1 (6 bases). Germline loops: CDR1 SNHLY, CDR2 FYNNEI. Trimming stripped 7 bases from V and 5 bases from J, with 17 bases between. This CDR3 contains 14 residues. The CDR3 spells CASTVMGAGTEAFF. The CDR3 DNA reads TGTGCCAGCACCGTGATGGGGGCCGGGACTGAAGCTTTCTTT.

CDR3 loop: CAWTADRGYGYTF. The DNA of the CDR3 is TGTGCCTGGACCGCGGACAGGGGCTATGGCTACACCTTC. V usage is TRBV30 and J usage is TRBJ1-2; 9 bases fit TRBD1. Losses at the gene ends were 4 bases for V and 4 bases for J; bases not matched to a gene: 4. Germline lookup yields CDR1 GTSNPN and CDR2 SVGIG (reference sequence). This CDR3 is built from 13 residues.

This chain connects TRBV10-3 to TRBJ1-5, with D maybe TRBD1 (5 bases). V lost 2 bases, J lost 6 bases, and 17 bases lay in between. Germline V gene lookup returns CDR1 ENHRY and CDR2 SYGVKD. CDR3 length equals 16 residues. The CDR3 DNA sequence: TGTGCCATCAGTGAGCCAGGTGAGGGGCGCGGTCAGCCCCAGCATTTT. It specifies CAISEPGEGRGQPQHF.

This clone showed up many times. The chain joins TRBV7-2 to TRBJ2-1; TRBD2 matches 11 bases. J was trimmed by 6 bases and V by 1 base; bases with no gene match: 11. CDR3 length: 18 residues. The germline CDR1 and CDR2 sequences are SGHTA and FQGNSA. Written as DNA, the CDR3 is TGTGCCAGCAGCTTAGGGCCTAGCGGGGGGTCAACGGGCAATGAGCAGTTCTTC. Translated: CASSLGPSGGSTGNEQFF.

This clone has a single count. The chain couples TRBV4-1 to TRBJ1-5; perhaps TRBD1 as D (6 bases). Germline-derived CDR1 and CDR2 are MGHRA and YSYEKL. V lost 0 bases and J lost 9, with 9 bases in between. The CDR3 covers 13 residues. CDR3: CASSQDRGRPQHF. In nucleotides, the CDR3 is TGCGCCAGCAGCCAAGATAGGGGGAGGCCCCAGCATTTT.

This clone was counted only a few times. At one end, the junction sequence differs from germline, possibly due to a read error. The chain couples TRBV6-6 to TRBJ2-2; D is unclear. Germline values: CDR1 MNHNY, CDR2 SVGAGI (reference sequence). The CDR3 contains 12 residues. In nucleotides, the CDR3 is TGTGCCAGCAGTTCGAAGACCGGGGAGCTGTTTTTT. Translation gives CASSSKTGELFF.